The 31 T cell receptor beta chains below all came from one sample that was sequenced in a study of tissue T cells after allogeneic stem cell transplantation. Noted time point: mouse harvest day 14 after allogeneic transplant. Each mouse received 10^7 T-cell-depleted marrow cells plus 10^6 splenic CD5+ T cells by tail vein. Clones were sequenced by immunoSEQ multiplex PCR, and TCRdb holds only the in-frame ones, with some missing. In the table there are roughly 2,700 clones, roughly two fifths of which are singletons. The material sequenced was gut tissue. These TCRs come from a female BALB/c mouse given C57BL/6 T cells with graft-versus-host disease after an allogeneic hematopoietic cell transplant.

Concerning this clone itself: Gene names are mouse gene names. The read ends 1 residue early relative to the CDR3; the germline J gene fills the gap. V is TRBV12-2 and J is TRBJ2-5; D might be TRBD1 (6 bases). Between the trimmed V and J ends, which lost 1 base and 0 bases, there was a span of 10 bases. Germline lookup yields CDR1 SGHLS and CDR2 HYDKME. This CDR3 comprises 15 residues. The DNA read from the CDR3 is TGTGCCAGCTCTCTAAGGGGGTTTAACCAAGACACCCAGTAC. Its translation is CASSLRGFNQDTQY. The full CDR3 reads CASSLRGFNQDTQYF. Supplemented by reference TRBV12-2 and TRBJ2-5, the full variable domain reads NSGVVQSPRYIIKGKGERSILKCIPISGHLSVAWYQQTQGQELKFFIQHYDKMERDKGNLPSRFSVQQFDDYHSEMNMSALELEDSAVYFCASSLRGFNQDTQYFGPGTRLLVL.

This clone was observed a few times. Genes and germline come from the mouse. The read gets to within 1 residue of the CDR3 end, and the germline J gene fills in the rest. The gene calls are TRBV26 and TRBJ2-7; the match to TRBD2 covers 10 bases. The CDR3 totals 15 residues. Per germline, CDR1 KGHPV and CDR2 FQNQEV (reference sequence). After removal of 3 bases from V and 0 bases from J, the junction contained 2 bases not matched to a gene. The chain's CDR3 is CASSLGTGDSYEQYF. The sequenced part of the CDR3 DNA is TGTGCCAGCAGTCTAGGGACTGGGGACTCCTATGAACAGTAC.

This clone showed up just a few times. Mouse gene names and germline throughout. The CDR3 end is not reached by the read, which stops 1 residue before it; the germline J gene fills it in. The chain links TRBV12-2 to TRBJ1-1, with D perhaps matching TRBD1 (6 bases). The germline CDR1 and CDR2 sequences are SGHLS and HYDKME. V was shortened by 2 bases and J by 0 bases, with 9 bases between the two germline ends. The CDR3 is made up of 14 amino acids. The DNA read from the CDR3 is TGTGCCAGCTCTCCGGGACAAACAAACACAGAAGTCTTC. Residues: CASSPGQTNTEVF. The CDR3 reads in full as CASSPGQTNTEVFF.

On this clone: Gene names are the mouse ones. The CDR3 is cut off 1 residue early in the read; its end comes from the germline J gene. This chain links TRBV3 with TRBJ1-4, with a possible D match to TRBD1 (5 bases). Trimming shortened V by 5 bases and J by 5 bases, and 12 bases separated the two germline ends. In germline, CDR1 is SNHLY, CDR2 FYNGKV (reference sequence). There are 14 residues in the CDR3. The part of the CDR3 DNA that was read is TGTGCCAGCAGCCGCGGGGAGGGGAACGAAAGATTATTT. This codes for CASSRGEGNERLF. The full CDR3 is CASSRGEGNERLFF.

To note about this clone: Mouse gene names apply. The read terminates 1 residue ahead of where the CDR3 ends, so the germline J gene completes it. The J gene is TRBJ2-2, the V gene TRBV31; 13 nucleotides match TRBD2. Per germline, CDR1 GKSSPN and CDR2 SITVG. There are 17 residues in the CDR3. V lost 2 bases and J lost 4; bases outside the gene matches: 7. The sequenced part of the CDR3 DNA is TGTGCCTGGAGTGGGACTGGGGGGGTCAGGGGCACCGGGCAGCTCTAC. Its translation: CAWSGTGGVRGTGQLY. The entire CDR3 protein reads CAWSGTGGVRGTGQLYF.

In its sample, this clone was seen a few times. Mouse gene names apply. The read stops 1 residue short of the end of the CDR3; the missing end is completed from the germline J gene. The chain joins TRBV12-2 to TRBJ2-4, with D perhaps given as TRBD1 or TRBD2 (5 bases each). Looked up from germline, CDR1 is SGHLS and CDR2 is HYDKME. This CDR3 is built from 10 residues. V was cut by 4 bases and J by 7 bases, with 5 bases left in between. The CDR3 DNA, read in part, is TGTGCCAGCTCGGGACACACCTTGTAC. This codes for CASSGHTLY. The CDR3, in full, reads CASSGHTLYF.

This clone appeared a few times. The germline and genes are mouse ones. The CDR3 extends 1 residue past the end of the read, so its final part is completed from the germline J gene. The rearrangement links TRBV13-1 to TRBJ2-5; weak D call: TRBD2 (6 bases). The CDR3 runs to 16 residues. Germline CDR1 and CDR2: NSHNY and SYGAGN. V was clipped by 0 bases and J by 0 bases, with 11 bases between them. The part of the CDR3 DNA that was read is TGTGCCAGCAGTGATGGGCTGGGGATTAACCAAGACACCCAGTAC. Translating gives CASSDGLGINQDTQY. The complete CDR3 protein is CASSDGLGINQDTQYF.

In regard to this clone: The gene symbols are mouse symbols. The missing CDR3 end, 1 residue past where the read stops, is filled in from the germline J gene. The rearrangement links TRBV1 to TRBJ1-1; unclear D gene. Germline V gives CDR1 NSQYPW, CDR2 LRSPGD (reference sequence). Trimming shortened V by 2 bases and J by 6 bases, and 7 bases separated the two germline ends. The CDR3 totals 12 residues. The CDR3 sequence: CTCSARVPEVFF. The sequenced CDR3 bases are TGCACCTGCAGTGCAAGGGTCCCAGAAGTCTTC.

This clone was counted only a few times. Genes and germline are mouse. The CDR3 extends 1 residue past the end of the read, so its final part is completed from the germline J gene. Other DNA sequences from this sample encode an identical CDR3 as well. The chain is built from TRBV19 and TRBJ2-3; 9 bases map to TRBD2. Germline trimming cut 4 bases from V and 1 base from J; bases unmatched to any gene: 7. Germline V gene data show CDR1 as FNHDT and CDR2 as SITEND (reference sequence). CDR3 length equals 16 residues. The covered CDR3 bases are TGTGCCAGCAGTCCCCTCGGACTGGGGCGTGCAGAAACGCTGTAT. As protein: CASSPLGLGRAETLY. The full CDR3 is CASSPLGLGRAETLYF.

Remarks on this clone: Mouse names are used for the genes. The CDR3 goes on 1 residue after the read ends, and that part is filled in from the germline J gene. This sequence joins TRBV15 and TRBJ2-4, with D possibly being TRBD1 or TRBD2 (5 bases each). CDR3 length: 13 residues. Germline CDR1 reads SGHND; CDR2 reads FRSKSL. V shed 1 base and J shed 3 bases, with 5 bases lying between them. The CDR3 loop is CASSLGGQNTLYF. The sequenced CDR3 bases are TGTGCCAGCAGTTTAGGGGGGCAAAACACCTTGTAC.

About this clone itself: Gene names refer to mouse genes. From the germline J gene comes the end of the CDR3, since the read stops 1 residue before it. The chain recombines TRBV23 with TRBJ1-1; TRBD1 is the table's D call, not checked against the DNA. The CDR3 runs 14 residues. Germline lookup yields CDR1 KGHTA and CDR2 FQNQQP. The sequenced CDR3 bases are TGCTCCAGCAGTCAATCACAGGGGGACACAGAAGTCTTC. Translating gives CSSSQSQGDTEVF. In full, the CDR3 is CSSSQSQGDTEVFF.

Remarks on this clone: Gene names follow the mouse nomenclature. The CDR3 is cut off 1 residue early in the read; its end comes from the germline J gene. V and J are TRBV12-1 and TRBJ1-1; no reliable D call. Germline loops: CDR1 SGHSN, CDR2 HYEKVE. CDR3 length equals 12 residues. Trimming pared 0 bases from V and 3 bases from J, leaving 4 bases between. The sequenced CDR3 bases are TGTGCCAGCTCTCTCGATCACACAGAAGTCTTC. Its translation: CASSLDHTEVF. From start to end, the CDR3 is CASSLDHTEVFF.

Comments on this clone: Gene names denote mouse genes. The sequenced fragment ends 1 residue before the CDR3 boundary, so the rest is inferred from the germline J gene. The genes are TRBV12-2 and TRBJ2-1; D is perhaps TRBD1 (5 bases). The CDR3 spans 13 residues. The germline V gene has CDR1 SGHLS and CDR2 HYDKME. V lost 2 bases and J lost 4, with 8 bases in between. CDR3 bases read: TGTGCCAGCTCTCCCCGACAGTATGCTGAGCAGTTC. Encoded protein: CASSPRQYAEQF. The whole CDR3 protein reads CASSPRQYAEQFF.

Notes on this clone: Gene names refer to mouse genes. From the germline J gene comes the end of the CDR3, since the read stops 1 residue before it. V gene TRBV13-3 combines with J gene TRBJ2-1; D uncertain. V lost 2 bases, J lost 7 bases, and 4 bases lay in between. CDR1 and CDR2 (germline): NNHDY, SYVADS. This CDR3 contains 11 residues. CDR3 amino acids: CASSDRAEQFF. Partial CDR3 DNA: TGTGCCAGCAGTGACAGGGCTGAGCAGTTC.

Note on this clone: The germline and genes are mouse ones. The CDR3 end falls 1 residue outside the read, so it is completed with the germline J gene. The chain employs TRBV23 and TRBJ2-2; no DNA check was done on the table's D call, TRBD1. Germline V lookup: CDR1 KGHTA, CDR2 FQNQQP. The CDR3 is 15 residues long. The chain's CDR3 is CSSSQRDKNTGQLYF. The CDR3 bases that were read are TGCTCCAGCAGTCAACGGGACAAAAACACCGGGCAGCTCTAC.

Judged by abundance, this clone is large. Gene names follow the mouse nomenclature. With the read ending 1 residue before the CDR3 end, the germline J gene is used to fill in that end. The chain has TRBV26 and TRBJ2-7; TRBD2 matches 9 bases. V shed 3 bases, J shed 4 bases, and the junction held 1 base outside the gene matches. The CDR3 has 13 amino acids. Germline CDR1 and CDR2: KGHPV and FQNQEV (reference sequence). The CDR3 sequence is CASSLWGGYEQYF. Partial CDR3 DNA: TGTGCCAGCAGTCTCTGGGGGGGTTATGAACAGTAC.

Details on this clone: Gene names and germline match the mouse. The CDR3 end falls 1 residue outside the read, so it is completed with the germline J gene. This sequence joins TRBV12-1 and TRBJ1-1, with 8 bases identical to TRBD1. The CDR3 spans 14 residues. After removal of 2 bases from V and 1 base from J, the junction contained 2 bases not matched to a gene. CDR1 is SGHSN, CDR2 HYEKVE, per germline. The covered CDR3 bases are TGTGCCAGCTCTCCCGGGACAGGGAACACAGAAGTCTTC. Encoded protein: CASSPGTGNTEVF. The entire CDR3 protein is CASSPGTGNTEVFF.

In this sample, this clone is medium-sized. The germline and genes are mouse ones. The CDR3: CASSFMGGANTGQLYF. Partial CDR3 DNA: TGTGCCAGCAGTTTCATGGGGGGAGCAAACACCGGGCAGCTCTAC. This chain uses TRBV15 with TRBJ2-2; 7 positions agree with TRBD2. Coverage ceases 1 residue before the CDR3 finishes, and the germline J gene fills in the end. Germline V lookup: CDR1 SGHND, CDR2 FRSKSL. Losses at the gene ends were 3 bases for V and 0 bases for J; bases not matched to a gene: 4. This CDR3 is built from 16 residues.

A note on this clone: Gene names are the mouse ones. The observed sequence ends 1 residue before the CDR3 terminus, with the missing tail filled in from the germline J gene. J is TRBJ1-2 and V is TRBV26; TRBD1 agrees at 8 bases. This CDR3 region has 14 residues. J gave up 2 bases and V 4 bases, and 3 bases lay outside the gene matches. The germline V gene has CDR1 KGHPV and CDR2 FQNQEV (reference sequence). The part of the CDR3 DNA that was read is TGTGCCAGCAGTCGGAACAGGGGGAACTCCGACTACACC. Residues: CASSRNRGNSDYT. The entire CDR3 reads CASSRNRGNSDYTF.

This clone was seen a single time. Here the gene names and germline are mouse. The read ends 1 residue before the CDR3 terminus; that terminus is restored from the germline J gene. The chain combines TRBV29 with TRBJ1-4; D gene unclear. V was clipped by 3 bases and J by 0 bases, with 2 bases between them. Germline-derived CDR1 and CDR2 are MSHET and SYDVDS. The CDR3 totals 13 residues. The CDR3 loop reads CASSLISNERLFF. Incomplete CDR3 DNA: TGTGCTAGCAGTTTGATTTCCAACGAAAGATTATTT. The variable domain in full, with the rest retrieved from reference TRBV29 and TRBJ1-4, is DMKVTQMPRYLIKRMGENVLLECGQDMSHETMYWYRQDPGLGLQLIYISYDVDSNSEGDIPKGYRVSRKKREHFSLILDSAKTNQTSVYFCASSLISNERLFFGHGTKLSVL.

For this clone: The listed genes are named as in mouse. Read sequence stops 1 residue before the CDR3 end, and the germline J gene provides the missing end. The chain couples TRBV26 to TRBJ1-4; D remains unclear. Germline V lookup: CDR1 KGHPV, CDR2 FQNQEV (reference sequence). This CDR3 is 14 amino acids long. Trimming removed 4 bases from V and 0 bases from J, with 6 bases in between. The sequenced CDR3 bases are TGTGCCAGCAGTCCGACGGTTTCCAACGAAAGATTATTT. It codes for CASSPTVSNERLF. The entire CDR3 sequence reads CASSPTVSNERLFF.

In the case of this clone: Gene labels here are mouse ones. The read ends 1 residue early relative to the CDR3; the germline J gene fills the gap. The chain combines TRBV26 with TRBJ1-6, with TRBD1 identical over 8 bases. TRBJ1-6 qualifies as an ORF whose function is uncertain. V dropped 4 bases and J dropped 4; count of bases not matched to a gene: 0. The CDR3 has 14 amino acids. Germline CDR1 and CDR2: KGHPV and FQNQEV (reference sequence). CDR3: CASSRQGYNSPLYF. CDR3 DNA (partial): TGTGCCAGCAGTCGACAGGGGTATAATTCGCCCCTCTAC.

This clone was observed a single time. A far larger clone is one base from this, pointing to a likely read error. The genes are named according to mouse. The CDR3 extends 1 residue past the end of the read, so its final part is completed from the germline J gene. The chain links TRBV29 to TRBJ2-5, with D possibly being TRBD1 (6 bases). The CDR3 has 15 amino acids. Looked up from germline, CDR1 is MSHET and CDR2 is SYDVDS. The part of the CDR3 DNA that was read is TGTGCTAGCAGTCCCACAGGGTTTAACCAAGTCACCCAGTAC. The encoded protein is CASSPTGFNQVTQY. The entire CDR3 sequence reads CASSPTGFNQVTQYF.

Notes on this clone: The gene symbols are mouse symbols. The read finishes 1 residue shy of the CDR3 end, and the germline J gene is used to complete it. The chain has TRBV23 and TRBJ2-1; the DNA was not used to check the table's D call, TRBD1. Per germline, CDR1 KGHTA and CDR2 FQNQQP. The CDR3 has 16 amino acids. The CDR3: CSSSQSEGVNYAEQFF. CDR3 DNA, as far as it was read: TGCTCCAGCAGTCAATCGGAGGGGGTTAACTATGCTGAGCAGTTC.

About this clone: These gene names are mouse names. The read halts 1 residue ahead of the CDR3 end, with the missing end drawn from the germline J gene. The chain employs TRBV23 and TRBJ1-1; the D call TRBD1 from the table was never checked on the DNA. Germline V lookup: CDR1 KGHTA, CDR2 FQNQQP. The CDR3 consists of 14 residues. The CDR3 reads CSSSPGQGNTEVFF. Partial CDR3 DNA: TGCTCCAGCAGTCCGGGACAGGGGAACACAGAAGTCTTC.

A word on this clone: All gene names here are mouse names. The CDR3 protein is CTCSARDREGTGQLYF. The part of the CDR3 DNA that was read is TGCACCTGCAGTGCGAGGGACAGGGAAGGCACCGGGCAGCTCTAC. The V call is TRBV1, the J call TRBJ2-2; 9 bases fit TRBD1. The CDR3 extends 1 residue past the end of the read, so its final part is completed from the germline J gene. Germline V gene data show CDR1 as NSQYPW and CDR2 as LRSPGD (reference sequence). This CDR3 contains 16 residues. The V and J ends lost 3 bases and 4 bases, in that order; junction bases with no gene match: 6.

Worth noting for this clone: The genes are named according to mouse. The read ends 1 residue early relative to the CDR3; the germline J gene fills the gap. V usage is TRBV12-1 and J usage is TRBJ1-2; D is unresolved. CDR1 is SGHSN, CDR2 HYEKVE, per germline. This CDR3 spans 12 amino acids. Trimming took 1 base from V and 4 from J, leaving 6 bases between them. The CDR3 loop reads CASSLERSDYTF. Incomplete CDR3 DNA: TGTGCCAGCTCTCTAGAGCGCTCCGACTACACC.

To note about this clone: Germline and genes here are mouse. This chain's CDR3 is CASSPRADTEVFF. The CDR3 DNA, read in part, is TGTGCCAGCAGCCCCCGGGCGGACACAGAAGTCTTC. This sequence joins TRBV5 and TRBJ1-1; D is unresolved. The DNA ends 1 residue before the CDR3 does, and the rest of the CDR3 is filled in from the germline J gene. The V end lost 4 bases, the J end lost 3 bases, and 9 bases lay between the germline ends. Germline V gene lookup returns CDR1 LGHNA and CDR2 YNLKQL (reference sequence). The CDR3 has 13 residues.

With respect to this clone: The gene names here belong to mouse. The DNA ends 1 residue before the CDR3 does, and the rest of the CDR3 is filled in from the germline J gene. The gene calls are TRBV30 and TRBJ2-4, with a possible D match to TRBD1 (6 bases). Germline CDR1 and CDR2: SQVVS and ANEGSEA. The CDR3 runs 14 residues. Trimming shortened V by 4 bases and J by 0 bases, and 11 bases separated the two germline ends. CDR3 sequence: CSSMQGLSQNTLYF. The CDR3 DNA, read in part, is TGTAGTTCTATGCAGGGGCTTAGTCAAAACACCTTGTAC.

As regards this clone: Only one base separates this from a far larger clonotype, so it likely reflects a read error. Germline and genes: mouse. The CDR3 goes on 1 residue after the read ends, and that part is filled in from the germline J gene. The chain joins TRBV29 to TRBJ2-5; possible D gene TRBD1, 6 bases. V was clipped by 5 bases and J by 2 bases, with 14 bases between them. Germline CDR1 and CDR2: MSHET and SYDVDS. The CDR3 contains 15 residues. The CDR3 bases that were read are TGTGCTAGCAGTCCCACAGGGTTTACCCAAGACACCCAGTAC. Amino acids: CASSPTGFTQDTQY. The CDR3 in its entirety is CASSPTGFTQDTQYF.

As to this clone: Gene names are the mouse ones. The read comes to an end 1 residue before the CDR3 does, leaving the germline J gene to fill in the end. The chain joins TRBV15 to TRBJ2-2, with 9 bases that match TRBD2. CDR1 and CDR2 from the germline V gene are SGHND and FRSKSL. The V gene end was trimmed by 1 base and the J gene end by 4 bases; junction bases not matched to a gene: 4. CDR3 length: 16 amino acids. CDR3 bases read: TGTGCCAGCAGTTTAGTTGGGGGGGCTAGCACCGGGCAGCTCTAC. Amino acid sequence: CASSLVGGASTGQLY. The CDR3 as a whole reads CASSLVGGASTGQLYF.